This T cell receptor (beta chain) was documented in a study of OX40 agonist ivuxolimab in advanced cancers. Study-wide context: Ivuxolimab is an agonistic anti-OX40 (CD134) antibody, and patients were treated with it.

Sequencing was performed with immunoSEQ multiplex PCR; in TCRdb, only in-frame clones are kept and a portion is missing. The sample records 70,000 or so clones, more than 70% being singletons. Concerning this clone: No antigen is known for it.

General observations from the study: Partly responding patients at 0.1-3.0 mg/kg showed some of the smallest clonal expansion. Relative to CD4+ cells, CD8+ T cells on average had more expanded clones. CD4+ and CD8+ blood T cells expanded clonally by week 6 at 0.1 to 3.0 mg/kg.

CDR3 length: 14 residues. The V gene lost 2 bases and the J gene lost 1 base, with 8 bases spanning the gap. Germline V gives CDR1 SGHDN, CDR2 FVKESK. The chain combines TRBV14 with TRBJ2-5; D is unclear. This receptor was taken from an adult with an advanced solid tumor such as melanoma, head and neck, liver or kidney cancer. This sample comprised CD4+ or CD8+ T cells sorted from blood, obtained in a trial of the OX40 agonist ivuxolimab. This CDR3 reads CASSQLAGQETQYF. CDR3 coding DNA: TGTGCCAGCAGCCAATTGGCCGGCCAAGAGACCCAGTACTTC.